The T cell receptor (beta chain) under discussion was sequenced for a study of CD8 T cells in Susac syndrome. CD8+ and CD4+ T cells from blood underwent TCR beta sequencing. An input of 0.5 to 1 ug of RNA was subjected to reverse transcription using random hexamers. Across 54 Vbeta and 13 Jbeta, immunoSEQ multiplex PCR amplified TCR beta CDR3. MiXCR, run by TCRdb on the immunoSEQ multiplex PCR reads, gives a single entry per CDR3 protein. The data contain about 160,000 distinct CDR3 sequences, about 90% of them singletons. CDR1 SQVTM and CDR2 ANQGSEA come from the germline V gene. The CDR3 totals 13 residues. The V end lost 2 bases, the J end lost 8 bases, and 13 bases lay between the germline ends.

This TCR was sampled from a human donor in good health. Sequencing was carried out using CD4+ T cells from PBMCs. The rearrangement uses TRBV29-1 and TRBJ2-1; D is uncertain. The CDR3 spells CSVESPGPDEQFF. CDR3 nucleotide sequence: TGCAGCGTTGAATCCCCCGGGCCCGATGAGCAGTTCTTC.